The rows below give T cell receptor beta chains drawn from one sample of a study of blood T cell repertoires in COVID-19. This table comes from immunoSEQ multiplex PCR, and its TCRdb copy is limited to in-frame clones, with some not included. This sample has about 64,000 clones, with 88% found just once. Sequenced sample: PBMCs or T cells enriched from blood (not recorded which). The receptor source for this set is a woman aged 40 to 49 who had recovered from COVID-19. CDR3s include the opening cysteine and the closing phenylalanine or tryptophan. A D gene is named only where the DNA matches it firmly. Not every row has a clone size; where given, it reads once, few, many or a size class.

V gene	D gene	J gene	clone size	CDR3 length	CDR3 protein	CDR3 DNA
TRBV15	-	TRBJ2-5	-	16	CATSRGAGHLQETQYF	TGTGCCACCAGCAGAGGGGCCGGACATCTCCAAGAGACCCAGTACTTC
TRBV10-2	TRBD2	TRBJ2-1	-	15	CASSDGGGAGNEQFF	TGCGCCAGCAGTGACGGCGGGGGGGCTGGCAATGAGCAGTTCTTC
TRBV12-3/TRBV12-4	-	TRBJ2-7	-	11	CASSSGYEQYF	TGTGCCAGCAGTTCGGGCTACGAGCAGTACTTC
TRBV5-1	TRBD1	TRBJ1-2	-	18	CASSFEQGDLLYNYGYTF	TGCGCCAGCAGCTTCGAACAGGGGGACCTCCTATATAACTATGGCTACACCTTC
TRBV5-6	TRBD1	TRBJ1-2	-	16	CASSIPGQGAGYGYTF	TGTGCCAGCAGCATACCTGGACAGGGGGCTGGCTATGGCTACACCTTC
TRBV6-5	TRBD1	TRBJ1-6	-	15	CASSYLGQDNSPLHF	TGTGCCAGCAGTTACTTGGGACAGGATAATTCACCCCTCCACTTT
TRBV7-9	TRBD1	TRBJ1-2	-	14	CASSLGQGANGYTF	TGTGCCAGCAGCTTAGGACAGGGGGCGAATGGCTACACCTTC
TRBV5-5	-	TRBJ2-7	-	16	CASSLEGDLSSYEQYF	TGTGCCAGCAGCTTGGAGGGGGACCTAAGCTCCTACGAGCAGTACTTC
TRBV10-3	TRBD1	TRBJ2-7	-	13	CAMAQGAPNEQYF	TGTGCCATGGCACAGGGGGCGCCCAACGAGCAGTACTTC
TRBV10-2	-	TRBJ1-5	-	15	CASSEEGRSNQPQHF	TGCGCCAGCAGTGAGGAGGGTCGGAGCAATCAGCCCCAGCATTTT
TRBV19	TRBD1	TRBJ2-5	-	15	CASSPGTGGRETQYF	TGTGCCAGTAGCCCGGGGACAGGGGGCAGAGAGACCCAGTACTTC
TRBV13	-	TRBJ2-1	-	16	CASSLVTGVSYNEQFF	TGTGCCAGCAGCTTAGTCACAGGAGTATCCTACAATGAGCAGTTCTTC
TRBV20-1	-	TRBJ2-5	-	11	CSARAGGRPHF	TGCAGTGCTAGAGCCGGCGGGCGGCCGCACTTC
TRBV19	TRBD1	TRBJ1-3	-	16	CASSAWTGGERNTIYF	TGTGCCAGTAGTGCCTGGACAGGGGGAGAAAGAAACACCATATATTTT
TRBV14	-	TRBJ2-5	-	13	CASRYRGGETQYF	TGTGCCAGCAGGTACCGGGGTGGAGAGACCCAGTACTTC
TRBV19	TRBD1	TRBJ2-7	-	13	CATRAGGLYEQYF	TGTGCCACAAGGGCAGGGGGTCTTTACGAGCAGTACTTC
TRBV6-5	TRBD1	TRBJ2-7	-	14	CASSRDRVAYEQYF	TGTGCCAGCAGTAGAGACAGGGTTGCCTACGAGCAGTACTTC
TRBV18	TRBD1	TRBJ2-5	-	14	CASSPTGGLETQYF	TGTGCCAGCTCACCGACAGGGGGCCTAGAGACCCAGTACTTC
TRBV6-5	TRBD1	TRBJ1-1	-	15	CASTLDRAGNTEAFF	TGTGCCAGCACCCTGGACAGGGCGGGTAACACTGAAGCTTTCTTT
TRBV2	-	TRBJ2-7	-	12	CASTDAGDEQYF	TGTGCCAGTACGGATGCAGGGGACGAGCAGTACTTC
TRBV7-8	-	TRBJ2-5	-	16	CASSSNLVEGQETQYF	TGTGCCAGCAGCTCAAACCTGGTGGAGGGCCAAGAGACCCAGTACTTC
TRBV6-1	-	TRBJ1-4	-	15	CASSDQGLANEKLFF	TGTGCCAGCAGTGACCAGGGTTTGGCTAATGAAAAACTGTTTTTT
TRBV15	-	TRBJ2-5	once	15	CATSRDRGNEETQYF	TGTGCCACCAGCAGAGATCGAGGGAACGAAGAGACCCAGTACTTC
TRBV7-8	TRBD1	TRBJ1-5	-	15	CASSSNRGSNQPQHF	TGTGCCAGCAGCTCCAACAGGGGTAGCAATCAGCCCCAGCATTTT
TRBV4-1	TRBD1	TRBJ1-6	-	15	CASSPSPGQGRSLHF	TGCGCCAGCAGCCCCTCCCCGGGACAGGGAAGATCCCTCCACTTT
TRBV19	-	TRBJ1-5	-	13	CASTPVGGQPQHF	TGTGCCAGTACCCCGGTAGGGGGTCAGCCCCAGCATTTT
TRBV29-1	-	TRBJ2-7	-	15	CSVDRPGGTSYEQYF	TGCAGCGTTGACAGGCCCGGCGGGACGTCCTACGAGCAGTACTTC
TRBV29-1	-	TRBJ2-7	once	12	CSVVGRGHEQYF	TGCAGCGTTGTTGGCAGGGGCCACGAGCAGTACTTC
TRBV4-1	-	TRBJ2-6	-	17	CASSQVPRSSGANVLTF	TGCGCCAGCAGCCAAGTTCCACGGTCCTCTGGGGCCAACGTCCTGACTTTC
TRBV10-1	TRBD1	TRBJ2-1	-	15	CASSESRGPLNEQFF	TGCGCCAGCAGTGAGTCGAGGGGGCCGTTAAATGAGCAGTTCTTC
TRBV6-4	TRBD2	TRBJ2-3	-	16	CASSLTSGDSTDTQYF	TGTGCCAGCAGCCTGACTAGCGGAGATAGCACAGATACGCAGTATTTT
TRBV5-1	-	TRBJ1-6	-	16	CASSGYPDREGSPLHF	TGCGCCAGCAGCGGATATCCGGACCGGGAAGGTTCACCCCTCCACTTT
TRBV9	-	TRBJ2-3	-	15	CASSVGGTFTDTQYF	TGTGCCAGCAGCGTAGGAGGCACTTTCACAGATACGCAGTATTTT
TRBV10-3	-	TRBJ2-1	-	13	CAISEGDLREQFF	TGTGCCATCAGTGAGGGGGACTTAAGAGAGCAGTTCTTC
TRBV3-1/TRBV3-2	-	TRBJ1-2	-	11	CASRQGFGYTF	TGTGCCAGCAGACAGGGTTTCGGCTACACCTTC
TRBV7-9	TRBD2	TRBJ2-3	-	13	CASSTGGAYTQYF	TGTGCCAGCAGCACCGGGGGGGCGTATACGCAGTATTTT
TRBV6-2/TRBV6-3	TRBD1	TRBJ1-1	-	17	CASSRYNSGTVNTEAFF	TGTGCCAGCAGCCGCTATAACTCCGGGACAGTTAACACTGAAGCTTTCTTT
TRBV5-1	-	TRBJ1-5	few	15	CASSLDPGNHQPQHF	TGCGCCAGCAGCTTGGATCCAGGGAACCATCAGCCCCAGCATTTT
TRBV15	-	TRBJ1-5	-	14	CATSISYSNQPQHF	TGTGCCACCAGCATATCCTATAGCAATCAGCCCCAGCATTTT
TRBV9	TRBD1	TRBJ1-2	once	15	CASSVDPGTGNGYTF	TGTGCCAGCAGCGTAGATCCCGGGACAGGGAATGGCTACACCTTC
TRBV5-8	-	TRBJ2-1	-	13	CASRGSRYNEQFF	TGTGCCAGCAGGGGGAGCAGGTACAATGAGCAGTTCTTC
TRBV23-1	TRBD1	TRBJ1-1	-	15	CASSQSDRVSEEAFF	TGCGCCAGCAGTCAATCGGACAGGGTCTCAGAGGAAGCTTTCTTT
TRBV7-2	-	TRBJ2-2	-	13	CASSRTNTGELFF	TGTGCCAGCAGCCGTACGAACACCGGGGAGCTGTTTTTT
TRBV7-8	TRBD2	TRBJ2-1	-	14	CASSLGTSGNEQFF	TGTGCCAGCAGCTTGGGGACTAGTGGGAATGAGCAGTTCTTC
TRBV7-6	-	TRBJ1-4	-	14	CASSEGLINEKLFF	TGTGCCAGCAGCGAGGGACTGATTAATGAAAAACTGTTTTTT
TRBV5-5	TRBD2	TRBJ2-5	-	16	CASSLQTSGGAETQYF	TGTGCCAGCAGCCTCCAGACTAGCGGGGGGGCCGAGACCCAGTACTTC
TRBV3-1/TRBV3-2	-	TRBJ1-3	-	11	CASSHTDTIYF	TGTGCCAGCAGCCACACAGACACCATATATTTT
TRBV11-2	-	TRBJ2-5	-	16	CASSLWEVGYQETQYF	TGTGCCAGCAGCTTATGGGAGGTGGGGTACCAAGAGACCCAGTACTTC
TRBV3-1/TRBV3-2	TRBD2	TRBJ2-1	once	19	CASSQDASGGLSSYNEQFF	TGTGCCAGCAGCCAAGATGCTAGCGGGGGGCTCAGCTCCTACAATGAGCAGTTCTTC
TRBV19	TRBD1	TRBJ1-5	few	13	CAGGQGGHQPQHF	TGTGCCGGGGGGCAAGGGGGCCATCAGCCCCAGCATTTT
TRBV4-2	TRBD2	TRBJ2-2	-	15	CASSQGTSGVWELFF	TGTGCCAGCAGTCAGGGGACTAGCGGCGTTTGGGAGCTGTTTTTT
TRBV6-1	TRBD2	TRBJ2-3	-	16	CASSERLAGGWDTQYF	TGTGCCAGCAGTGAAAGGCTAGCGGGGGGGTGGGATACGCAGTATTTT
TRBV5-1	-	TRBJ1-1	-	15	CASSFYRDLNTEAFF	TGCGCCAGCAGCTTTTACAGGGATTTGAACACTGAAGCTTTCTTT
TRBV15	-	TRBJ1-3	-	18	CATSREIPSTGLGNTIYF	TGTGCCACCAGCAGAGAGATCCCCTCTACAGGGCTCGGAAACACCATATATTTT
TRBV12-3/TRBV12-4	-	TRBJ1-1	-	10	CASSTGLAFF	TGTGCCAGCAGCACAGGGTTGGCTTTCTTT